This T cell receptor (beta chain) was captured by sequencing in a study of tumor-infiltrating lymphocytes in primary liver carcinoma. Study-level background: The neoplasms were of stage T1-T3 N0M0, with dimensions of about 4.2 to 10 cm across. Overall study results and limits: Significantly greater top-250-clone fractions characterized tumors relative to blood (p = 0.039).

In addition to blood RNA drawn from unsorted whole blood, germline DNA was extracted. Preoperatively, around 3.6 milliliters of peripheral blood were collected. Using a constant-region primer together with ProtoScript II reverse transcriptase, TCR beta cDNA was made from roughly 520 ng of total RNA. TCR beta libraries came from three nested multiplex PCR rounds using slightly modified ARM-PCR. A C-beta reverse primer and TRBV1-TRBV30 forward primers served in each of the first two PCR rounds, at ten to eleven cycles apiece. TCRdb itself ran the multiplex PCR reads through MiXCR, one entry per CDR3 protein. In the table there are fewer than 400,000 distinct CDR3 sequences, 50% to 75% of which are singletons. Germline trimming cut 1 base from V and 6 bases from J; bases unmatched to any gene: 6. Germline loops: CDR1 MGHRA, CDR2 YSYEKL. The CDR3 has 15 amino acids. Details on this clonotype: The antigen is not known.

This clonotype originated in a woman in her 30s with primary liver carcinoma and hepatitis B virus infection. The specimen sequenced was peripheral blood. The chain is built from TRBV4-1 and TRBJ2-3, with TRBD1 matching 8 bases. The CDR3 protein is CASSQVSTGADTQYF. The CDR3 nucleotides are TGCGCCAGCAGCCAAGTATCGACAGGGGCTGATACGCAGTATTTT.